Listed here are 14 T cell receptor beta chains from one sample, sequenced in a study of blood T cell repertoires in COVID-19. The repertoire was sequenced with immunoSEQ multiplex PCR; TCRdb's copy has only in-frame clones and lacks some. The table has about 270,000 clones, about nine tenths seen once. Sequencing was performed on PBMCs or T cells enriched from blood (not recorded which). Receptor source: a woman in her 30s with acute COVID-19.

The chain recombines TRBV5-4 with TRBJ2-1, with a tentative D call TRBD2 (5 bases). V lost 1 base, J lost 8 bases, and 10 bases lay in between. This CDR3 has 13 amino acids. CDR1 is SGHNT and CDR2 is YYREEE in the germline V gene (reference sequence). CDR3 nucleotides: TGTGCCAGCAGCTTGTACCAGAGGGATGAGCAGTTCTTC. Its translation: CASSLYQRDEQFF.

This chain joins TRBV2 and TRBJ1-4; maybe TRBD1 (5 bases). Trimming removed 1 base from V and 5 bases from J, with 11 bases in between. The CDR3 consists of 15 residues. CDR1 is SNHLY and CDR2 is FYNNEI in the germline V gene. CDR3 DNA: TGTGCCAGCAGTGAAGAGGGGCGGGGGAATGAAAAACTGTTTTTT. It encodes CASSEEGRGNEKLFF.

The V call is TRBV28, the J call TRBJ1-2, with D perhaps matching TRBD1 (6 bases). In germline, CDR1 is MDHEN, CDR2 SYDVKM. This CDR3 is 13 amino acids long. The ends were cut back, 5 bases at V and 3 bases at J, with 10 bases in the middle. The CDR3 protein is CASSQGRDYGYTF. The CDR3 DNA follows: TGTGCCAGCAGTCAGGGGCGGGACTATGGCTACACCTTC.

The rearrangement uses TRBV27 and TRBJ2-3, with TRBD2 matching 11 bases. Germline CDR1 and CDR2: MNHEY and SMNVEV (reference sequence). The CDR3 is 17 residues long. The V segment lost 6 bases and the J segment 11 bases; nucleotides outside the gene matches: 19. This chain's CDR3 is CASSPTLAGGFSGGQYF. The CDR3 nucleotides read TGTGCCAGCAGCCCGACTTTAGCGGGAGGGTTCTCCGGGGGGCAGTATTTT.

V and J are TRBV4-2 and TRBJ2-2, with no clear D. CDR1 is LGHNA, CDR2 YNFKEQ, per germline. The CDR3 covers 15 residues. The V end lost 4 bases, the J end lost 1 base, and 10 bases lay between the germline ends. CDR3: CASSPSLLNTGELFF. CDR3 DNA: TGTGCCAGCAGCCCCTCGCTATTGAACACCGGGGAGCTGTTTTTT.

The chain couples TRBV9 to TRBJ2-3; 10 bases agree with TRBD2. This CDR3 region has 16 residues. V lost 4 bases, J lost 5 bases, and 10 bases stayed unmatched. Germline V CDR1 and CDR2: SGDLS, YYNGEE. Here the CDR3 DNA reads TGTGCCAGCAGCATCAGAGCGGGAGGGCCCGGAGATACGCAGTATTTT. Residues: CASSIRAGGPGDTQYF.

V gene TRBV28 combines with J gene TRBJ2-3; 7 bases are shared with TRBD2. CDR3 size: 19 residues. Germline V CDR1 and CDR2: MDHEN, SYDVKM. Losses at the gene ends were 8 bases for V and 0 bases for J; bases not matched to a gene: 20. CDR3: CASYGTNGGSLTSTDTQYF. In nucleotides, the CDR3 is TGTGCCAGCTATGGGACGAACGGCGGGAGTTTAACTAGCACAGATACGCAGTATTTT.

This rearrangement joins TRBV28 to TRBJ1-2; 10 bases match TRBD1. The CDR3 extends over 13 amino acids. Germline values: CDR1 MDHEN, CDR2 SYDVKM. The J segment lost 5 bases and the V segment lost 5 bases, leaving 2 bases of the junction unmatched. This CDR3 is CASSGTGAYGYTF. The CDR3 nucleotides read TGTGCCAGCAGTGGGACAGGGGCGTATGGCTACACCTTC.

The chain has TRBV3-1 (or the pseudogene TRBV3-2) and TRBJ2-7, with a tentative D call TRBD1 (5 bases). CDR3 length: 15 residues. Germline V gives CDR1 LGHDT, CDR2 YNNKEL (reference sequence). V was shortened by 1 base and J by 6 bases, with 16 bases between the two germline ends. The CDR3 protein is CASSQGADTRVEQYF. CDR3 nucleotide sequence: TGTGCCAGCAGCCAAGGGGCGGACACCCGGGTCGAGCAGTACTTC.

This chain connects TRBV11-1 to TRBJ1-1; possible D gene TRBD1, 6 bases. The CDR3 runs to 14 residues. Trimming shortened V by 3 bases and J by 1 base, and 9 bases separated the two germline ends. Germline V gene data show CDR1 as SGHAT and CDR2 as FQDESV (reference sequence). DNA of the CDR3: TGTGCCAGCAGCTTTACAGGGCAGAACACTGAAGCTTTCTTT. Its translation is CASSFTGQNTEAFF.

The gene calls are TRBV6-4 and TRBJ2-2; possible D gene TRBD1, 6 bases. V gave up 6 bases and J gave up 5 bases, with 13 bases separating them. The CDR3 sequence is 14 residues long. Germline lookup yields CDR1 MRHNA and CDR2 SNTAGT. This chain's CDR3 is CASSEDSLTGELFF. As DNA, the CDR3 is TGTGCCAGCAGCGAGGACAGCTTGACCGGGGAGCTGTTTTTT.

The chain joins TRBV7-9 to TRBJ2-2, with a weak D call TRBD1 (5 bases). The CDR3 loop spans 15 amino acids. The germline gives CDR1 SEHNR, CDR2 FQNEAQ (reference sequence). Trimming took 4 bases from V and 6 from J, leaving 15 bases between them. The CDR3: CASSYLSGLSGELFF. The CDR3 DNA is TGTGCCAGCAGCTACTTATCAGGGTTGTCCGGGGAGCTGTTTTTT.

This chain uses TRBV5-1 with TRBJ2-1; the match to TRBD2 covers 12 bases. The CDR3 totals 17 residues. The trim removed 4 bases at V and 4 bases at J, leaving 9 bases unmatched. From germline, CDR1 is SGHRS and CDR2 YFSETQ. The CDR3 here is CASSNPSGRAGYNEQFF. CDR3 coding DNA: TGCGCCAGCAGCAATCCTAGCGGGAGGGCCGGGTACAATGAGCAGTTCTTC. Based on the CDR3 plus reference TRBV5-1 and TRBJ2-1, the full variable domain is KAGVTQTPRYLIKTRGQQVTLSCSPISGHRSVSWYQQTPGQGLQFLFEYFSETQRNKGNFPGRFSGRQFSNSRSEMNVSTLELGDSALYLCASSNPSGRAGYNEQFFGPGTRLTVL.

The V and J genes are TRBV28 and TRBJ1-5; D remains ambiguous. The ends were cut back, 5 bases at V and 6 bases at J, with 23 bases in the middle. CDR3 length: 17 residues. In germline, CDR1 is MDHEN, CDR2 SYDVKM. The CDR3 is CASSPPGWVGTSQPQHF. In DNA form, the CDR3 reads TGTGCCAGCAGTCCGCCCGGGTGGGTGGGTACCTCTCAGCCCCAGCATTTT.